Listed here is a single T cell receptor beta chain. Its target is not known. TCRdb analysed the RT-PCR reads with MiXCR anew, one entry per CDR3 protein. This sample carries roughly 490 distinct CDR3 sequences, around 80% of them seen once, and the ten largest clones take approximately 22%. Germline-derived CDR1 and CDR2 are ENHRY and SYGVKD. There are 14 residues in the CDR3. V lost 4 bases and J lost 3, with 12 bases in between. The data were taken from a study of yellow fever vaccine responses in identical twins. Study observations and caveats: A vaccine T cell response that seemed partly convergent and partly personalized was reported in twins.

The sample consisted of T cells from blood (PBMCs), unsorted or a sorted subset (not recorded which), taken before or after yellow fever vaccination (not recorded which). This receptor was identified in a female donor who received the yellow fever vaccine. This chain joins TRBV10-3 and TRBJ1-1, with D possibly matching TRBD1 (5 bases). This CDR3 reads CAISAAGSDTEAFF. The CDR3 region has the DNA TGTGCCATCAGTGCGGCAGGGTCTGACACTGAAGCTTTCTTT.